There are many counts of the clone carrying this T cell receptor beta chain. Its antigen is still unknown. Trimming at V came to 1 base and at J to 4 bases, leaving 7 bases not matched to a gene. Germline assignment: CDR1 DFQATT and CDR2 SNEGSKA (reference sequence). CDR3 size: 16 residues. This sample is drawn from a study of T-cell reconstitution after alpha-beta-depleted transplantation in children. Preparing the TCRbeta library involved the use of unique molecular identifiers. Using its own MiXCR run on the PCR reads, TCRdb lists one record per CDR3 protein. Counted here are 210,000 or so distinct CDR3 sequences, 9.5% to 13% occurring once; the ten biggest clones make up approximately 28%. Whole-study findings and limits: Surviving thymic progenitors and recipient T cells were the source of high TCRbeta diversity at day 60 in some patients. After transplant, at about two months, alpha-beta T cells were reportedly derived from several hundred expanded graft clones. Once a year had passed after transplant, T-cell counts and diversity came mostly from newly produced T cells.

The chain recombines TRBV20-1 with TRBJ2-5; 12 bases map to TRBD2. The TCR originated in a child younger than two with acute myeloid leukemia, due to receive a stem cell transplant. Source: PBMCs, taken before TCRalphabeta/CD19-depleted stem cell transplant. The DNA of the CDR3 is TGCAGTGCTAGAGGGGCTGGACTAGCGGGAACAGAGACCCAGTACTTC. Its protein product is CSARGAGLAGTETQYF.